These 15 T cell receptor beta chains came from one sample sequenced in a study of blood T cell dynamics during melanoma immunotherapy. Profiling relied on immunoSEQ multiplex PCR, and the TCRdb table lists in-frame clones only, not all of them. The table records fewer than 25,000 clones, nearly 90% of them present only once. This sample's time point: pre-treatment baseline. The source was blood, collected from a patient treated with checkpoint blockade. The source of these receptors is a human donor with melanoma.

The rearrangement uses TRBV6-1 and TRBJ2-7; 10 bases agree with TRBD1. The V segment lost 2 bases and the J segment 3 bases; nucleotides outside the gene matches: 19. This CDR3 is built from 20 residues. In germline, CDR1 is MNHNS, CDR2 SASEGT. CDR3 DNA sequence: TGTGCCAGCAGTGAATTCCCGGACAGGGGGTCAGAGGTGATTTTCTACGAGCAGTACTTC. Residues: CASSEFPDRGSEVIFYEQYF.

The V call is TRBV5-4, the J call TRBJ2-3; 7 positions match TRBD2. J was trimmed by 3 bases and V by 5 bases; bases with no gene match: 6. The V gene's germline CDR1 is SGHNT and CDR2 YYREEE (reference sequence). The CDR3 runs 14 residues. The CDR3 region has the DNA TGTGCCAGCAGTCAAGCGGGGTTAACAGATACGCAGTATTTT. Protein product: CASSQAGLTDTQYF.

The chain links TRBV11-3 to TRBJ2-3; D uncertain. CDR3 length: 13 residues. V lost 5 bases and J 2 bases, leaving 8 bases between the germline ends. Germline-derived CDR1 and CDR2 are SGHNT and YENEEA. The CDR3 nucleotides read TGTGCCAGCAGCGACTTTACCACAGATACGCAGTATTTT. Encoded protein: CASSDFTTDTQYF. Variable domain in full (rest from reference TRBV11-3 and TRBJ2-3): EAGVVQSPRYKIIEKKQPVAFWCNPISGHNTLYWYLQNLGQGPELLIRYENEEAVDDSQLPKDRFSAERLKGVDSTLKIQPAELGDSAVYLCASSDFTTDTQYFGPGTRLTVL.

The CDR3 DNA sequence: TGTGCCAGCAGCCCACCGCCGTCAGCGGGGCTTGCAGATACGCAGTATTTT. Amino acids: CASSPPPSAGLADTQYF. The chain couples TRBV5-6 to TRBJ2-3; TRBD2 aligns across 7 bases. Losses at the gene ends were 4 bases for V and 4 bases for J; bases not matched to a gene: 15. Per the germline V gene, CDR1 is SGHDT and CDR2 is YYEEEE. The CDR3 totals 17 residues.

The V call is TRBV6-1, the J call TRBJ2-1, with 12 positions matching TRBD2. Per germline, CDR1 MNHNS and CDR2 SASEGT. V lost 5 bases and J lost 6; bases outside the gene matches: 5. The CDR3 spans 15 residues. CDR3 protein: CASSLAGGLSNEQFF. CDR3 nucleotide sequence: TGTGCCAGCAGTCTAGCGGGGGGGCTGTCCAATGAGCAGTTCTTC.

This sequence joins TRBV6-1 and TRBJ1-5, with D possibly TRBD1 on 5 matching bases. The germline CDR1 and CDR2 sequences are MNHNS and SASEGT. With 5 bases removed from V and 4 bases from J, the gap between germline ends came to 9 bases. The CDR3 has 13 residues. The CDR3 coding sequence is TGTGCCAGCAGTAATCGACAGAATCAGCCCCAGCATTTT. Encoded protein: CASSNRQNQPQHF.

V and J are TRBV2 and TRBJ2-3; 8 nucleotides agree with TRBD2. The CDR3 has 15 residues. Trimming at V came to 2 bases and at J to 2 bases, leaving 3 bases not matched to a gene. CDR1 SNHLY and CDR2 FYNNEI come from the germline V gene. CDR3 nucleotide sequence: TGTGCCAGCAGTGAACAGCGGGGGTACACAGATACGCAGTATTTT. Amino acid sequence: CASSEQRGYTDTQYF.

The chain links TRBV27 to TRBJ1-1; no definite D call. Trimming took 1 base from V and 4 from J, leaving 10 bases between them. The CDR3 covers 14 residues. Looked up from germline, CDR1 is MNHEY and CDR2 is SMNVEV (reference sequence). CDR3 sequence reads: CASSLYGGSTEAFF. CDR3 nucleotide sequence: TGTGCCAGCAGTTTATACGGAGGGAGCACTGAAGCTTTCTTT.

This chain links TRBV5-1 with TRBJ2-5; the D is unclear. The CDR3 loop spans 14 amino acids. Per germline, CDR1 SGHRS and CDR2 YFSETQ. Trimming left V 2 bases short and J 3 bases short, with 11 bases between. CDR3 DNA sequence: TGCGCCAGCAGCTTTGGGCGGTGGGAAGAGACCCAGTACTTC. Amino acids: CASSFGRWEETQYF.

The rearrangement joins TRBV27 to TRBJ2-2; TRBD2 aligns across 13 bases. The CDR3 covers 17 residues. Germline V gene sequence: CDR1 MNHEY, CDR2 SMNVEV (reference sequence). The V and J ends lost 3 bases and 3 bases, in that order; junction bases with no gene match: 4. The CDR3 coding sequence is TGTGCCAGCAGTTTCCAAGGACTAGCGGGAGACACCGGGGAGCTGTTTTTT. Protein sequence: CASSFQGLAGDTGELFF.

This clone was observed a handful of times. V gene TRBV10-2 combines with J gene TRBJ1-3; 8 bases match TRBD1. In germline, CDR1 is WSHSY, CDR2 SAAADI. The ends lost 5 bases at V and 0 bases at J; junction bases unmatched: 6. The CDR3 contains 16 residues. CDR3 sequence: CASSRTGRNSGNTIYF. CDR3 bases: TGCGCCAGCAGTAGGACAGGGCGAAACTCTGGAAACACCATATATTTT.

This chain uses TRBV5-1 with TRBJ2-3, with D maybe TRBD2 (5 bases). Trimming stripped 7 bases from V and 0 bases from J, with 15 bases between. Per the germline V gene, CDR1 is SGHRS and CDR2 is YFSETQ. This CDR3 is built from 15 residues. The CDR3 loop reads CASSRTEPSTDTQYF. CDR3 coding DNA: TGCGCCAGCTCACGGACTGAACCTAGCACAGATACGCAGTATTTT.

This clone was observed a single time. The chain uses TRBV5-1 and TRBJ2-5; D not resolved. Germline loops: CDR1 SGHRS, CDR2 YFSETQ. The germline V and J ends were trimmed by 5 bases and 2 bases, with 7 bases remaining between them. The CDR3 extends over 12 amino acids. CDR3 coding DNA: TGCGCCAGCAGGCAGGATCAAGAGACCCAGTACTTC. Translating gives CASRQDQETQYF.

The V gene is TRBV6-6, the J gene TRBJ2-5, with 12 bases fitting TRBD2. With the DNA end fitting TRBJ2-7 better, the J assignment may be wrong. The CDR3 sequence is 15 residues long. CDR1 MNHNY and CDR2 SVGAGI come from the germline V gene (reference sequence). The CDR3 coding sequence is TGTGCCAGCAGTCCCCTAGCGGGGGGGAGGTACGAGCAGTACTTC. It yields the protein CASSPLAGGRYEQYF.

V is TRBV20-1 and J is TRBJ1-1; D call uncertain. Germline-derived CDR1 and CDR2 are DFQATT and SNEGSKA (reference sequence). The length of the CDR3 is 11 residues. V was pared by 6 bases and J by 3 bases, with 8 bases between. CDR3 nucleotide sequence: TGCAGTGCGGAGTGGGACACTGAAGCTTTCTTT. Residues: CSAEWDTEAFF.